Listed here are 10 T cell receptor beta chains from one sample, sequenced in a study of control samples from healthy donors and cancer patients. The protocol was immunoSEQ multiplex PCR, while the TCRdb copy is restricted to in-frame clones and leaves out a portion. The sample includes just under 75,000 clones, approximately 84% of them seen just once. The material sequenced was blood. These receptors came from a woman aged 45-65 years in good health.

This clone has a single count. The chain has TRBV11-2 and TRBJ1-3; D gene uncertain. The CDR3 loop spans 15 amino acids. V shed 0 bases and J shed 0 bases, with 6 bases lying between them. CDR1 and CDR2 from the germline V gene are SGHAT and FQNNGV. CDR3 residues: CASSLDPISGNTIYF. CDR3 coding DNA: TGTGCCAGCAGCTTAGATCCGATCTCTGGAAACACCATATATTTT. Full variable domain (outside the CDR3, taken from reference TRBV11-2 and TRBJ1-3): EAGVAQSPRYKIIEKRQSVAFWCNPISGHATLYWYQQILGQGPKLLIQFQNNGVVDDSQLPKDRFSAERLKGVDSTLKIQPAKLEDSAVYLCASSLDPISGNTIYFGEGSWLTVV.

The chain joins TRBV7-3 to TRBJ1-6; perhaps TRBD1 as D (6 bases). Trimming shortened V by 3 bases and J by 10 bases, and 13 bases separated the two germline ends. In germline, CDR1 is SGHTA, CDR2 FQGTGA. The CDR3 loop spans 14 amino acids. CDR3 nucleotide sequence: TGTGCCAGCAGCTTTGAGCAGGGGAAGTCACCCCTCCACTTT. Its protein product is CASSFEQGKSPLHF. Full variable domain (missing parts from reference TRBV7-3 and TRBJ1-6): GAGVSQTPSNKVTEKGKYVELRCDPISGHTALYWYRQSLGQGPEFLIYFQGTGAADDSGLPNDRFFAVRPEGSVSTLKIQRTERGDSAVYLCASSFEQGKSPLHFGNGTRLTVT.

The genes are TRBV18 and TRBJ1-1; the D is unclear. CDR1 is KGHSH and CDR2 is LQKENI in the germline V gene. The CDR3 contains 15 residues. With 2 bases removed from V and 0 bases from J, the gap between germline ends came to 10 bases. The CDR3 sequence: CASSPENSLNTEAFF. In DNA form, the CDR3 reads TGTGCCAGCTCACCAGAGAACAGCCTGAACACTGAAGCTTTCTTT.

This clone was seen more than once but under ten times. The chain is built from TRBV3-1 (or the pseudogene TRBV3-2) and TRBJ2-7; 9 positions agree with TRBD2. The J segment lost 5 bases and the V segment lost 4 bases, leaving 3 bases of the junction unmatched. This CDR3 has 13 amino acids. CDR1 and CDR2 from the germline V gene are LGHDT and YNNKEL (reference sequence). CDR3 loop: CASSLAGVNEQYF. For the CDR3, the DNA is TGTGCCAGCAGCCTAGCGGGAGTCAACGAGCAGTACTTC.

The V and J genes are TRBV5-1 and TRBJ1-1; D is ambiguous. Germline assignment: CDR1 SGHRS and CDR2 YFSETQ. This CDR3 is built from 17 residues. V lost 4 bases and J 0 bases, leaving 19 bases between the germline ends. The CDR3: CASSRLSTGRLNTEAFF. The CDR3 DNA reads TGCGCCAGCAGCCGCTTGTCTACTGGGCGGCTGAACACTGAAGCTTTCTTT.

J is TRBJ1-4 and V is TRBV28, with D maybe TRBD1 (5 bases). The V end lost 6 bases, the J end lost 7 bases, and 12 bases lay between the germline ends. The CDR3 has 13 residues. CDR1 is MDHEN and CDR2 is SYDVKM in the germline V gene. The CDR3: CASRWGRREKLFF. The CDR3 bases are TGTGCCAGCAGATGGGGACGTCGTGAAAAACTGTTTTTT. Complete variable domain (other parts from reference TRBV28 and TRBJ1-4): DVKVTQSSRYLVKRTGEKVFLECVQDMDHENMFWYRQDPGLGLRLIYFSYDVKMKEKGDIPEGYSVSREKKERFSLILESASTNQTSMYLCASRWGRREKLFFGSGTQLSVL.

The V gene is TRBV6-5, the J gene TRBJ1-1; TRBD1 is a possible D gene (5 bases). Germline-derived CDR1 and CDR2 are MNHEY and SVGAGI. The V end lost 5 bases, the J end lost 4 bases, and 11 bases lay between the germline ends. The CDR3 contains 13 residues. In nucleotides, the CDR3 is TGTGCCAGCAGTCCGACAGTGTCCACTGAAGCTTTCTTT. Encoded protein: CASSPTVSTEAFF.

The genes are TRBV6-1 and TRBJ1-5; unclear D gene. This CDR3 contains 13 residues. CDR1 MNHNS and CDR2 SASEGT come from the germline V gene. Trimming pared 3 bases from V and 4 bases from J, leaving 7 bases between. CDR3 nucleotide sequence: TGTGCCAGCAGTGATGGGGTTAATCAGCCCCAGCATTTT. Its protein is CASSDGVNQPQHF.

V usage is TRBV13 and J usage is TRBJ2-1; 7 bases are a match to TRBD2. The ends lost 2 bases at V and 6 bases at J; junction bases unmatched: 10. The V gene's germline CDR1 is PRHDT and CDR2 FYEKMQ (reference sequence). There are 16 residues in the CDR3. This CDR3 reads CASSLRSGTKINEQFF. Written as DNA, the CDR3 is TGTGCCAGCAGCTTACGGAGCGGGACTAAGATCAATGAGCAGTTCTTC.

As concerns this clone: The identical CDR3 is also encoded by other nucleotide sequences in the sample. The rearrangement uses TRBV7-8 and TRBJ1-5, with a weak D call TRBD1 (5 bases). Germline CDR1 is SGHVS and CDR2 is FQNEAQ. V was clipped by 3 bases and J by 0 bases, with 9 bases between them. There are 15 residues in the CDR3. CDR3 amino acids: CASSLGRISNQPQHF. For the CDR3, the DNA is TGTGCCAGCAGCTTGGGACGGATTAGCAATCAGCCCCAGCATTTT.